The 11 T cell receptor beta chains listed next were all sequenced from one sample in a study of OX40 agonist ivuxolimab in advanced cancers. Assay used: immunoSEQ multiplex PCR; TCRdb lists only in-frame clones, some missing. The table includes about 14,000 clones, 82% detected once. This specimen was CD4+ or CD8+ T cells sorted from blood, taken in a trial of the OX40 agonist ivuxolimab. The receptors were sampled from an adult with an advanced solid tumor such as melanoma, head and neck, liver or kidney cancer.

V gene TRBV30 combines with J gene TRBJ2-1, with 9 bases aligning to TRBD2. The CDR3 runs 16 residues. V gave up 0 bases and J gave up 3 bases; unmatched junction bases: 6. Germline V CDR1 and CDR2: GTSNPN, SVGIG (reference sequence). The chain's CDR3 is CAWSVLTSGYYNEQFF. For the CDR3, the DNA is TGTGCCTGGAGTGTACTTACTAGCGGGTACTACAATGAGCAGTTCTTC.

The chain carries TRBV4-3 and TRBJ1-5; D possibly corresponds to TRBD1 (5 bases). The CDR3 spans 15 residues. Trimming shortened V by 0 bases and J by 6 bases, and 12 bases separated the two germline ends. The germline V gene encodes CDR1 LGHNA and CDR2 YSLEER. The CDR3 sequence is CASSQDAGLGQPQHF. The CDR3 DNA reads TGCGCCAGCAGCCAAGATGCAGGGTTGGGTCAGCCCCAGCATTTT.

V is TRBV12-5 and J is TRBJ1-1; D unresolved. Per the germline V gene, CDR1 is LGHNT and CDR2 is FRNRAP. This CDR3 has 13 residues. V lost 3 bases and J lost 3, with 8 bases in between. The CDR3 loop is CASGFGRDTEAFF. The DNA for the CDR3 is TGTGCTAGTGGTTTTGGGAGGGACACTGAAGCTTTCTTT.

Regarding this clone: The junction differs from germline at one of its ends, possibly a read error. The rearrangement links TRBV18 to TRBJ1-5; 8 nucleotides line up with TRBD1. Germline loops: CDR1 KGHSH, CDR2 LQKENI. This CDR3 comprises 14 residues. As DNA, the CDR3 is TGTGCCAGCCCACCGATGACAGGGGATCAGCCCCAGCATTTT. Amino acids: CASPPMTGDQPQHF.

The chain links TRBV28 to TRBJ2-1; 11 nucleotides match TRBD2. Trimming took 2 bases from V and 9 from J; bases not matched to a gene: 9. CDR1 is MDHEN and CDR2 is SYDVKM in the germline V gene. The CDR3 runs to 16 residues. CDR3 in DNA: TGTGCCAGCAGTTTACCTGGTAGCGGGGGGGCCCTTGAGCAGTTCTTC. Protein product: CASSLPGSGGALEQFF.

This chain links TRBV4-1 with TRBJ2-3; 10 nucleotides agree with TRBD2. Germline V gives CDR1 MGHRA, CDR2 YSYEKL. The J segment lost 3 bases and the V segment lost 6 bases, leaving 9 bases of the junction unmatched. The CDR3 sequence is 16 residues long. CDR3 in DNA: TGCGCCAGCAGGCCACTCCTAGCGGGAGAGACAGATACGCAGTATTTT. It specifies CASRPLLAGETDTQYF.

The chain carries TRBV5-6 and TRBJ1-5; D not resolved. The germline V and J ends were trimmed by 1 base and 1 base, with 12 bases remaining between them. In germline, CDR1 is SGHDT, CDR2 YYEEEE. The CDR3 is 16 amino acids. CDR3 region: CASSLNGRGSNQPQHF. CDR3 nucleotides: TGTGCCAGCAGCTTGAACGGGCGCGGGAGCAATCAGCCCCAGCATTTT.

This clone was detected only once. The chain is built from TRBV4-1 and TRBJ1-1; D unresolved. The CDR3 consists of 18 residues. Germline V gives CDR1 MGHRA, CDR2 YSYEKL. V was clipped by 0 bases and J by 0 bases, with 17 bases between them. In DNA, the CDR3 is TGCGCCAGCAGCCAAGATCGTCCTCGAACACTCATGAACACTGAAGCTTTCTTT. This gives the protein CASSQDRPRTLMNTEAFF.

The CDR3 coding sequence is TGTGCCAGCAAGAAGAAGGATGAAAAACTGTTTTTT. Residues: CASKKKDEKLFF. The chain carries TRBV6-1 and TRBJ1-4; D not certain. This CDR3 has 12 residues. The V end was cut by 7 bases, the J end by 6 bases, with 9 bases between. CDR1 is MNHNS, CDR2 SASEGT, per germline.

The rearrangement uses TRBV5-1 and TRBJ2-7; D is ambiguous. The length of the CDR3 is 13 residues. Germline loops: CDR1 SGHRS, CDR2 YFSETQ. Trimming shortened V by 4 bases and J by 2 bases, and 10 bases separated the two germline ends. The CDR3 loop is CASSIGRAYEQYF. The CDR3 bases are TGCGCCAGCAGCATAGGACGGGCCTACGAGCAGTACTTC.

J is TRBJ2-1 and V is TRBV18; 10 bases are a match to TRBD2. This CDR3 region has 16 residues. Germline V CDR1 and CDR2: KGHSH, LQKENI. With 3 bases clipped from V and 4 bases from J, the junction kept 6 bases outside the gene matches. CDR3 in amino acids: CASSPVAGGPYNEQFF. Here the CDR3 DNA reads TGTGCCAGCTCACCCGTAGCGGGAGGCCCTTACAATGAGCAGTTCTTC.